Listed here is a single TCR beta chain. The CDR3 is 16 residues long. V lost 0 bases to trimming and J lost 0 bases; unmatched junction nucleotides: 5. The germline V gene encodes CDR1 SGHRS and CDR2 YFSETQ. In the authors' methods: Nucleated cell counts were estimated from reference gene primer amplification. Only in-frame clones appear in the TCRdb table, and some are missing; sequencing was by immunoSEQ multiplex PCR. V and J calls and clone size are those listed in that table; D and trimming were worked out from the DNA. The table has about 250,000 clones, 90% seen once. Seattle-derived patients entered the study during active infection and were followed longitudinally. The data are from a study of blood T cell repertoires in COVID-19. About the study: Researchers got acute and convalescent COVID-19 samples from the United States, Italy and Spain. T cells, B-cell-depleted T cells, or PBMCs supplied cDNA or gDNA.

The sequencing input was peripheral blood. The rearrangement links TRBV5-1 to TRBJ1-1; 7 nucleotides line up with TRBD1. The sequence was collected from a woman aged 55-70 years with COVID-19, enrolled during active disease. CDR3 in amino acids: CASSLALGQMNTEAFF. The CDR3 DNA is TGCGCCAGCAGCTTGGCCCTGGGACAGATGAACACTGAAGCTTTCTTT.